This TCR beta chain was captured by sequencing in a study of blood T cell repertoires in COVID-19. Study as a whole: Some COVID-19 samples were acute and others convalescent; all came from the United States, Italy and Spain. In each case, the material was cDNA or gDNA derived from T cells, B-cell-depleted T cells, or PBMCs.

V was clipped by 0 bases and J by 3 bases; unmatched bases: 5. This CDR3 has 17 amino acids. CDR1 is SGDLS, CDR2 YYNGEE, per germline. Source study methods: It was from reference gene primer amplification that nucleated cell counts were estimated. Profiled with immunoSEQ multiplex PCR; TCRdb holds only in-frame clones, not every one. The V and J calls and the clone size are those of that table, but D and trimming were determined from the DNA. The sample lists fewer than 90,000 clones, around 90% occurring once. The V call is TRBV9, the J call TRBJ2-2, with TRBD2 identical over 10 bases. The sample was peripheral blood. The TCR was taken from a human donor in a cohort sampled during active COVID-19. The CDR3 nucleotides are TGTGCCAGCAGCGTAGGACCCGGGACTAGCGACACCGGGGAGCTGTTTTTT. This gives the protein CASSVGPGTSDTGELFF.